This is a list of T cell receptor beta chains from one sample in a study of CD8 T cells in ankylosing spondylitis. TCRdb recomputed calls from the 5' RACE reads with MiXCR, one row per CDR3 protein. This table holds about 140,000 distinct CDR3 sequences, more than 5.5% found once. The material sequenced was blood, either unsorted or a sorted T cell fraction (not recorded which). The receptors were sampled from a female donor with ankylosing spondylitis or in good health (not recorded which). Both conserved end residues are part of each CDR3.

V	J	CDR3
TRBV4-2	TRBJ2-1	CASSLWGYKQFF
TRBV4-3	TRBJ1-2	CASSPDFETSYTF
TRBV7-2	TRBJ2-1	CASSLNLASNEQFF
TRBV4-3	TRBJ2-2	CASSKQVASDTGELFF
TRBV7-9	TRBJ1-4	CASRPRDRGEEKLFF
TRBV7-6	TRBJ2-7	CASSFRFYERREQYF
TRBV4-1	TRBJ1-5	CASSRYSASNQPQHF
TRBV6-5	TRBJ1-5	CASSSVPGQGLYQPQHF
TRBV4-1	TRBJ2-7	CASSQDQGLGEQYF
TRBV12-3/TRBV12-4	TRBJ2-3	CASSTARADTQYF
TRBV10-3	TRBJ1-3	CAISGGRRNSGNTIYF
TRBV15	TRBJ1-4	CATRSALGNEKLFF
TRBV5-1	TRBJ2-5	CASSPRILQETQYF
TRBV9	TRBJ2-5	CASSVGRTQETQYF
TRBV2	TRBJ2-2	CASSTGQGAGTGELFF
TRBV20-1	TRBJ2-1	CSARDRAGGPGYNEQFF
TRBV7-8	TRBJ1-1	CASSLDRRFEAFF
TRBV7-2	TRBJ2-7	CASSPQGASYEQYF
TRBV9	TRBJ2-5	CASSVEDLETQYF
TRBV4-1	TRBJ1-2	CASSQDSGRRKGAYGYTF
TRBV19	TRBJ2-6	CASTQEGVGANVLTF
TRBV12-3/TRBV12-4	TRBJ1-2	CASSLWGNNYGYTF
TRBV14	TRBJ2-2	CASSQVSKTGELFF
TRBV5-1	TRBJ2-7	CASSVERGREQYF
TRBV7-8	TRBJ2-7	CASSLLGTGGLYEQYF
TRBV9	TRBJ1-3	CASSAISGNTIYF
TRBV7-8	TRBJ1-4	CASSSRGTFNEKLFF
TRBV5-1	TRBJ1-2	CASSETGNLGYTF
TRBV20-1	TRBJ1-6	CSARDVPGSPLHF
TRBV2	TRBJ2-7	CASSERGFSSYEQYF
TRBV12-3/TRBV12-4	TRBJ2-4	CASTPSAKNIQYF
TRBV28	TRBJ2-1	CASSRTDEQFF
TRBV12-3/TRBV12-4	TRBJ2-7	CASSWTGSYEQYF
TRBV10-3	TRBJ1-2	CAIRDGTGYGPSGYTF
TRBV5-1	TRBJ2-3	CASSLASDTQYF
TRBV10-3	TRBJ2-1	CAISERMAGAGVNEQFF
TRBV29-1	TRBJ1-2	CSVEDQRELVYTF
TRBV4-3	TRBJ2-1	CASSQGNLAINYNEQFF
TRBV18	TRBJ2-1	CASSPLGTSGNEQFF
TRBV24-1	TRBJ2-1	CATSDTGRSNEQFF
TRBV2	TRBJ1-1	CASSDPGRLEGPEAFF
TRBV6-1	TRBJ1-5	CASRTLDRGGNQPQHF